The clone carrying this T cell receptor beta chain has just one count. The target antigen is unknown. This sample is drawn from a study of stem cell transplantation in POMP-related autoinflammatory disease. For the study at large: The study hypothesized thymoproteasome defects skew the TRB repertoire via impaired CD8+ selection.

Method: immunoSEQ multiplex PCR; TCRdb's copy keeps in-frame clones and lacks some. The repertoire has about 32,000 clones, about 90% of them found once; the top ten carry 0.6% to 0.75%. General observations from the study: Across all analyzed T-cell subsets, patients with PRAID tended toward reduced diversity and increased clonality.

Sequenced here: CD4+ T cells from PBMCs, sampled before stem cell transplantation. The receptor was isolated from a human donor with POMP-related autoinflammation and immune dysregulation (PRAID).

CDR3 loop: CASSYSKYGSYEQYF. The CDR3 DNA is TGTGCCAGCAGTTACTCTAAGTACGGTAGCTACGAGCAGTACTTC. The chain carries TRBV6-5 and TRBJ2-7, with D unresolved. The V gene lost 0 bases and the J gene lost 3 bases, with 12 bases spanning the gap. Germline CDR1 reads MNHEY; CDR2 reads SVGAGI. This CDR3 region has 15 residues.